A selection of T cell receptor beta chains follows, all from one sample in a study of blood T cell repertoires in COVID-19. The repertoire was sequenced with immunoSEQ multiplex PCR; TCRdb's copy has only in-frame clones and lacks some. Of 150,000 to 200,000 clones in the sample, 65% to 85% were seen once. The sample taken for sequencing was PBMCs or T cells enriched from blood (not recorded which). These receptors all stem from a woman between 40 and 55 years old with acute COVID-19. CDR3s leave out the opening cysteine and the closing phenylalanine or tryptophan.

V gene	J gene	CDR3 protein
TRBV7-2	TRBJ2-5	ASSLTSGRIETQY
TRBV5-1	TRBJ2-6	ASSLGESGANVLT
TRBV13	TRBJ2-5	ASNLNQGGHQETQY
TRBV30	TRBJ1-3	AWNGRGIGNTIY
TRBV7-2	TRBJ1-3	ASSSRQGSGNTIY
TRBV5-6	TRBJ2-7	ASSLGSGNYEQY
TRBV9	TRBJ2-1	ASSVAPSGTHNEQF
TRBV25-1	TRBJ1-6	ASSPGGGSGSPLH
TRBV5-4	TRBJ2-7	ASSPASGSTYEQY
TRBV10-3	TRBJ1-1	AISYQVNTEAF
TRBV6-2/TRBV6-3	TRBJ2-1	ASSHRLSGSGASYNEQF
TRBV5-1	TRBJ1-3	ASSLAGAGNTIY
TRBV6-5	TRBJ1-1	ASSSQEGFTEAF
TRBV4-2	TRBJ2-1	ASSQGLLAGGYNEQF
TRBV19	TRBJ1-2	ASRAVNYGYT
TRBV10-3	TRBJ2-4	AISEVGGQGLKNIQY
TRBV2	TRBJ2-5	ASSGRGRRETQY
TRBV9	TRBJ2-2	ASSWGQGATGELF
TRBV30	TRBJ1-3	AWAGTLGNTIY
TRBV5-1	TRBJ2-2	ASSLAASGITGELF
TRBV5-5	TRBJ2-1	ASSWDFGSYNEQF
TRBV5-4	TRBJ2-4	ASSLPGLKNIQY
TRBV19	TRBJ2-1	ASSIDSRGLAGPREGRNEQF
TRBV5-1	TRBJ2-5	ASRSSETQY
TRBV6-5	TRBJ1-2	ASSRSTGAGGYT
TRBV7-2	TRBJ2-3	ASSSLVHPDTQY
TRBV5-1	TRBJ2-3	ASSLDSSGRPDTQY
TRBV27	TRBJ2-1	ASGSLGEAEQF
TRBV7-9	TRBJ2-7	ASSLSTSGRADEQY
TRBV11-2	TRBJ2-5	ASSLSPLQETQY
TRBV29-1	TRBJ1-2	SVHGQGLNYGYT
TRBV9	TRBJ1-6	ASSVEATYNSPLH
TRBV4-1	TRBJ1-3	ASSQVQTGGSGNTIY